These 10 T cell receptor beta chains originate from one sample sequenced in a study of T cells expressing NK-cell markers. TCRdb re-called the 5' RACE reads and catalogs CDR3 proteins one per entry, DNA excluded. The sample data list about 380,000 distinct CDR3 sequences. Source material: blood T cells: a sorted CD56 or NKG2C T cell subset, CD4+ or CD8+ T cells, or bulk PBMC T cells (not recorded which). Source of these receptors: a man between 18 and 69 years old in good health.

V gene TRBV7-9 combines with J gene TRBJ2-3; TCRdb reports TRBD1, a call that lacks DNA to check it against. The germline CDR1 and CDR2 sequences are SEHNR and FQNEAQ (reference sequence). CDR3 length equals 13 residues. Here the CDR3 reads CASSLGKGNTQYF.

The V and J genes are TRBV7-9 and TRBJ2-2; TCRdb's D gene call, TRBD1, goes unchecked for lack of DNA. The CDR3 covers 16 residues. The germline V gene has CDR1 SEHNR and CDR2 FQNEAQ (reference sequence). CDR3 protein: CASTFPRDRGTGELFF. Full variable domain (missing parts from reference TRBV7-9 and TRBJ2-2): DTGVSQNPRHKITKRGQNVTFRCDPISEHNRLYWYRQTLGQGPEFLTYFQNEAQLEKSRLLSDRFSAERPKGSFSTLEIQRTEQGDSAMYLCASTFPRDRGTGELFFGEGSRLTVL.

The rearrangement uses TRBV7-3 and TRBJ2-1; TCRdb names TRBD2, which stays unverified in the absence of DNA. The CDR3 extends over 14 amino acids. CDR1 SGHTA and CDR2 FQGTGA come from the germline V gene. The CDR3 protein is CASSFAGGRNEQFF.

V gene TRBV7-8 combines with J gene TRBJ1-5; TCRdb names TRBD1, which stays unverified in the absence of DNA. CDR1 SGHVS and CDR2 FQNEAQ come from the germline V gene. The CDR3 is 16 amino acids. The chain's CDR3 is CASSLEGDGFRQPQHF.

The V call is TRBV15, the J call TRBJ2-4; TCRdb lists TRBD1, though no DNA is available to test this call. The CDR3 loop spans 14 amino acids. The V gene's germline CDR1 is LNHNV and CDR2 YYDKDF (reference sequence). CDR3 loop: CATSARQAANIQYF.

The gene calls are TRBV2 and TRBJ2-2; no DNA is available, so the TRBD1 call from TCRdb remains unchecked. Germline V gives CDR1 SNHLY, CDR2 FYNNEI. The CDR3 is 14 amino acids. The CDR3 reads CASSNGGNTGELFF.

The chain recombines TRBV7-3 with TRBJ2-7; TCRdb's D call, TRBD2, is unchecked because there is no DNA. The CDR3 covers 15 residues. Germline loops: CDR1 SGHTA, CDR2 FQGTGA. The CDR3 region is CASGSGPSGAYEQYF.

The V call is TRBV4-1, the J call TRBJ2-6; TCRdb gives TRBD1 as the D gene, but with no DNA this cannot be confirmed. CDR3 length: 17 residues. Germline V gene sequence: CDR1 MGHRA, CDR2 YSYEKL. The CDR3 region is CASSQWKGAAGANVLTF.

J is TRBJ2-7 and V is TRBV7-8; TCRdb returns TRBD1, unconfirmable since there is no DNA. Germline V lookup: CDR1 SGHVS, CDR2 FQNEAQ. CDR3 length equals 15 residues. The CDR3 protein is CASSSDRDSTYEQYF.

CDR3 sequence: CASSLVSGVPGTQYF. V usage is TRBV11-2 and J usage is TRBJ2-3; TCRdb lists TRBD1, though no DNA is available to test this call. The CDR3 has 15 residues. Looked up from germline, CDR1 is SGHAT and CDR2 is FQNNGV. The whole variable domain, remainder taken from reference TRBV11-2 and TRBJ2-3, is EAGVAQSPRYKIIEKRQSVAFWCNPISGHATLYWYQQILGQGPKLLIQFQNNGVVDDSQLPKDRFSAERLKGVDSTLKIQPAKLEDSAVYLCASSLVSGVPGTQYFGPGTRLTVL.